This T cell receptor (beta chain) was sequenced for a study of shared clonotypes between healthy human individuals. For the study at large: Each donor had three CD4 naive, three CD4 memory, two CD8 naive and one CD8 memory plate. Overall study results and limits: Blood was the sole source, and tissue repertoires probably differ. Generally, naive subsets (rather than memory subsets) showed larger estimated richness. The four-donor shared clonotypes exceeded non-shared clonotypes in generation probability, with non-shared ones scoring lower.

The data were produced by immunoSEQ multiplex PCR, yet TCRdb's version contains in-frame clones alone and is incomplete. The repertoire holds around 2.5 million clones, with approximately 94% as singletons. Of note for this clone: Antigen specificity is unknown.

The germline V and J ends were trimmed by 11 bases and 4 bases, with 11 bases remaining between them. The CDR3 runs to 12 residues. CDR1 is MDHEN and CDR2 is SYDVKM in the germline V gene. This chain joins TRBV28 and TRBJ1-4; maybe TRBD1 (5 bases). Sequencing input: naive CD4+ T cells from PBMCs. Subset denoted: CD45RA+ positively selected. This clonotype was obtained from a man in his late teens or twenties in good health. Some clones in this sample may be carry-over from other donors' samples. CDR3 sequence reads: CAGGSFNEKLFF. CDR3 nucleotides: TGTGCCGGGGGGTCCTTTAATGAAAAACTGTTTTTT.